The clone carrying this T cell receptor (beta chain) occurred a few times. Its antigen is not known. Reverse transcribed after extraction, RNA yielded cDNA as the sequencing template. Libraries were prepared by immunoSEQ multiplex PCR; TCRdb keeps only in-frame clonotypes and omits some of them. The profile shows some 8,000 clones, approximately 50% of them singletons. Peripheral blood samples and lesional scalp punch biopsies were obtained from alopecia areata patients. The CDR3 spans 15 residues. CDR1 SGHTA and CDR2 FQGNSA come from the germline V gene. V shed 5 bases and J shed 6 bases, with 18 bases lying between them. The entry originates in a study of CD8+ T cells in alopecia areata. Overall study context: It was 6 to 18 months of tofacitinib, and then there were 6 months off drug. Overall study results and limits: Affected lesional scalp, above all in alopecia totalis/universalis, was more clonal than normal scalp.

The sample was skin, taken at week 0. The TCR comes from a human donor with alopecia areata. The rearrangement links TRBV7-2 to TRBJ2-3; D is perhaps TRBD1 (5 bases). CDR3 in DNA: TGTGCCAGCAGCCCGACAGAGCTCTTGGCTGATACGCAGTATTTT. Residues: CASSPTELLADTQYF.